The present T cell receptor (beta chain) was sequenced within a study of blood T cells in healthy people across ages. Points from the study as a whole: One million T cells yielded diversity estimates that were considered underestimates. The study found TCR beta diversity correlated strongly with naive T cell percentage.

Isolation per sample recovered at least 6.5 million PBMCs. Using a J-beta primer mix together with a sample-barcoded 5' primer, a second PCR was run for about 6 to 11 cycles. TCRdb reanalysed the 5' RACE reads using MiXCR and keeps one entry per CDR3 protein. The sample has roughly 1.6 million distinct CDR3 sequences, about 32% seen once. V was trimmed by 5 bases and J by 7 bases, leaving 8 bases between them. The CDR3 length is 12 residues. This clonotype was seen a few times. What it binds is not known. The V and J genes are TRBV12-3 or TRBV12-4 and TRBJ2-2; D gene unclear. This receptor was taken from a woman in her 30s in good health. Sequenced input: blood. Here the CDR3 reads CASSMEGGELFF. The CDR3 coding sequence is TGTGCCAGCAGTATGGAAGGCGGGGAGCTGTTTTTT.